Listed below are T cell receptor beta chains from one sample, sequenced in a study of early T cells in non-severe SARS-CoV-2 infection. TCRdb re-called the 5' RACE reads with MiXCR, one entry per CDR3 protein. The sample shows 90,000 or so distinct CDR3 sequences, about 15% of them seen only once. The specimen was whole blood. These receptors were collected from an adult who was a healthcare worker with PCR-confirmed SARS-CoV-2 infection or an uninfected control (not recorded which). Each CDR3 is given with its conserved first and last residue. D genes are given only for firm matches. Rows give clone size only sometimes, using once, few, many, or a class for an expanded clone.

>TRBV4-1|.|TRBJ1-2|.
CASSQGRDNRGYTF
TGCGCCAGCAGCCAAGGGCGTGACAATCGGGGCTACACCTTC
>TRBV6-6|many|TRBJ1-1|.
CASSYGHANTEAFF
TGTGCCAGCAGTTACGGACACGCGAACACTGAAGCTTTCTTT
>TRBV4-2|few|TRBJ1-4|.
CASSQAIQGGNEKLFF
TGTGCCAGCAGCCAAGCAATTCAGGGCGGTAATGAAAAACTGTTTTTT
>TRBV7-8|many|TRBJ1-1|.
CASSLRRLNTEAFF
TGTGCCAGCAGCCTACGGAGGTTGAACACTGAAGCTTTCTTT
>TRBV21-1|few|TRBJ1-5|.
CASRKMDPLGYSNQPQHF
TGTGCCAGCAGGAAAATGGATCCCTTGGGATATAGCAATCAGCCCCAGCATTTT
>TRBV2|many|TRBJ2-1|.
CASSKQIKTANEQFF
TGTGCCAGCAGTAAACAAATTAAGACTGCAAATGAGCAGTTCTTC
>TRBV3-1|once|TRBJ2-2|.
CASSLATDGELFF
TGTGCCAGCAGCCTAGCAACGGACGGGGAGCTGTTTTTT
>TRBV3-1|many|TRBJ1-2|TRBD1
CASSQDGVGDRGYGYTF
TGTGCCAGCAGCCAAGATGGGGTCGGGGACAGGGGATATGGCTACACCTTC
>TRBV7-9|few|TRBJ1-2|.
CASSLAEAGHYGYTF
TGTGCCAGCAGCTTAGCGGAGGCAGGCCACTATGGCTACACCTTC
>TRBV7-2|few|TRBJ2-4|.
CASSLSPAGNIQYF
TGTGCCAGCAGCTTAAGTCCCGCGGGGAACATTCAGTACTTC
>TRBV6-1|.|TRBJ2-3|.
CASSGKGVSTDTQYF
TGTGCCAGCAGTGGAAAGGGGGTTAGCACAGATACGCAGTATTTT
>TRBV7-8|many|TRBJ2-1|.
CASSLSGVGDLSSYNEQFF
TGTGCCAGCAGCTTAAGTGGGGTTGGGGACTTGAGCTCCTACAATGAGCAGTTCTTC
>TRBV20-1|many|TRBJ2-7|TRBD2
CSARLSGSSYEQYF
TGCAGTGCTAGGCTTAGCGGGAGCTCCTACGAGCAGTACTTC
>TRBV5-1|.|TRBJ2-4|TRBD2
CASSLGGTSVENIQYF
TGCGCCAGCAGCTTGGGAGGGACTAGCGTAGAGAACATTCAGTACTTC
>TRBV29-1|.|TRBJ2-1|TRBD2
CSVTGTSLADEQFF
TGCAGCGTGACCGGGACTAGCTTGGCCGATGAGCAGTTCTTC
>TRBV10-2|.|TRBJ2-7|TRBD1
CASTRTGKDEQYF
TGCGCCAGCACCCGGACAGGGAAGGACGAGCAGTACTTC
>TRBV6-1|.|TRBJ1-5|.
CASSEMVGNQPQHF
TGTGCCAGCAGTGAAATGGTTGGCAATCAGCCCCAGCATTTT
>TRBV7-2|few|TRBJ1-2|.
CASSLNRHYGYTF
TGTGCCAGCAGCTTAAACAGGCACTATGGCTACACCTTC
>TRBV12-3/TRBV12-4|few|TRBJ2-3|.
CASSLIADTDTQYF
TGTGCCAGCAGTTTAATAGCGGACACAGATACGCAGTATTTT
>TRBV7-2|.|TRBJ2-1|TRBD2
CASSLASGRYNEQFF
TGTGCCAGCAGCTTAGCAAGCGGGAGGTACAATGAGCAGTTCTTC
>TRBV18|.|TRBJ1-4|TRBD1
CASSPPGRGFEKLFF
TGTGCCAGCTCACCACCGGGCAGGGGGTTTGAAAAACTGTTTTTT
>TRBV7-8|.|TRBJ2-2|TRBD1
CASSSPGTGGTGELFF
TGTGCCAGCAGCTCCCCCGGGACAGGGGGCACCGGGGAGCTGTTTTTT
>TRBV29-1|.|TRBJ1-1|.
CSVAHMEYTEASF
TGCAGCGTTGCTCACATGGAATACACTGAAGCTTCCTTT
>TRBV27|few|TRBJ1-4|.
CASSFGVGYATNEKLFF
TGTGCCAGCAGTTTCGGTGTCGGGTATGCAACTAATGAAAAACTGTTTTTT
>TRBV7-9|.|TRBJ1-4|.
CASSLERGKLFF
TGTGCCAGCAGCTTAGAAAGGGGAAAACTGTTTTTT
>TRBV14|.|TRBJ2-2|TRBD1
CASSLTGQYGELFF
TGTGCCAGCAGCCTCACGGGACAGTACGGGGAGCTGTTTTTT
>TRBV29-1|many|TRBJ2-7|TRBD2
CSATWGSGSTSYEQYF
TGCAGCGCTACATGGGGTAGCGGGAGTACATCGTACGAGCAGTACTTC
>TRBV4-3|many|TRBJ2-7|.
CASSPAGRFYEQYF
TGCGCCAGCAGCCCGGCGGGAAGATTCTACGAGCAGTACTTC
>TRBV6-2/TRBV6-3|.|TRBJ2-1|TRBD2
CASSYSGLAGVYNEQFF
TGTGCCAGCAGTTACTCGGGACTAGCGGGAGTTTACAATGAGCAGTTCTTC
>TRBV7-8|few|TRBJ1-5|.
CASSSQASNQPQHF
TGTGCCAGCAGCTCACAGGCTAGCAATCAGCCCCAGCATTTT
>TRBV20-1|.|TRBJ2-1|TRBD2
CSARSLAGGLFYEQFF
TGCAGTGCTAGAAGTCTAGCGGGAGGGCTGTTCTATGAGCAGTTCTTC
>TRBV13|few|TRBJ2-1|TRBD2
CASSLLSSGSSNEQFF
TGTGCCAGCAGCCTACTATCTAGCGGGAGTAGCAATGAGCAGTTCTTC
>TRBV7-2|many|TRBJ2-1|.
CASSLRAERDNEQFF
TGTGCCAGCAGCTTAAGGGCTGAACGGGACAATGAGCAGTTCTTC
>TRBV2|.|TRBJ1-1|.
CASTTANTEAFF
TGTGCCAGCACGACAGCCAACACTGAAGCTTTCTTT
>TRBV7-9|many|TRBJ2-5|.
CASSLAAAGTQYF
TGTGCCAGCAGCTTAGCTGCAGCGGGGACCCAGTACTTC
>TRBV14|.|TRBJ2-1|.
CASRRRLTSYNEQFF
TGTGCCAGCCGCCGACGGCTTACCTCCTACAATGAGCAGTTCTTC
>TRBV29-1|few|TRBJ2-1|TRBD2
CSVVKGGLATDLGSYNEQFF
TGCAGCGTTGTTAAAGGGGGACTAGCGACCGACCTAGGCTCCTACAATGAGCAGTTCTTC
>TRBV5-1|few|TRBJ2-7|.
CASSFPGDEQYF
TGCGCCAGCAGCTTCCCCGGAGACGAGCAGTACTTC